This T cell receptor beta chain was observed in a study of T cell responses to AZD1222 COVID-19 vaccine. About the study: Pooling of second doses given at about 4 or about 12 weeks was done. Broader study findings: Reports indicate that nearly half of spike-specific TCRs are directed at unmutated variant regions. Seropositivity was recorded at baseline in only a handful of AZD1222 recipients. All repertoire sampling was performed exclusively after the peak T cell response.

Concerning this clone itself: The target antigen is unknown.

Per germline, CDR1 SEHNR and CDR2 FQNEAQ (reference sequence). CDR3 size: 12 residues. V was trimmed by 6 bases and J by 9 bases, leaving 12 bases between them. TCRdb's table, derived via immunoSEQ multiplex PCR, lists solely in-frame clones and lacks some. Altogether 140,000 to 150,000 clones are present, 80% to 90% being singletons, with the ten largest covering 1.6%. The sequence derives from an adult in good health. V is TRBV7-9 and J is TRBJ2-1, with D maybe TRBD2 (5 bases). Sequencing used peripheral blood, obtained on day 0 of AZD1222 vaccination. This CDR3 is CASSPPAGEQFF. Here the CDR3 DNA reads TGTGCCAGCAGTCCCCCCGCGGGTGAGCAGTTCTTC.